This TCR beta chain was captured by sequencing in a study of CD8 T cells in ankylosing spondylitis. The germline V gene encodes CDR1 SGHDT and CDR2 YYEEEE. Trimming left V 0 bases short and J 7 bases short, with 16 bases between. The CDR3 has 15 residues. Each CDR3 protein is one row after TCRdb ran MiXCR on the 5' RACE reads. The data contain around 300,000 distinct CDR3 sequences, approximately 10% of them singletons. This clonotype has ten or more counts. This receptor was obtained from a female donor with ankylosing spondylitis or in good health (not recorded which). The sample taken for sequencing was blood, either unsorted or a sorted T cell fraction (not recorded which). The chain combines TRBV5-6 with TRBJ2-5, with D uncertain. The CDR3 nucleotides read TGTGCCAGCAGCTTGGAAGGCAGGTCGGGTGGGACCCAGTACTTC. Translated: CASSLEGRSGGTQYF.